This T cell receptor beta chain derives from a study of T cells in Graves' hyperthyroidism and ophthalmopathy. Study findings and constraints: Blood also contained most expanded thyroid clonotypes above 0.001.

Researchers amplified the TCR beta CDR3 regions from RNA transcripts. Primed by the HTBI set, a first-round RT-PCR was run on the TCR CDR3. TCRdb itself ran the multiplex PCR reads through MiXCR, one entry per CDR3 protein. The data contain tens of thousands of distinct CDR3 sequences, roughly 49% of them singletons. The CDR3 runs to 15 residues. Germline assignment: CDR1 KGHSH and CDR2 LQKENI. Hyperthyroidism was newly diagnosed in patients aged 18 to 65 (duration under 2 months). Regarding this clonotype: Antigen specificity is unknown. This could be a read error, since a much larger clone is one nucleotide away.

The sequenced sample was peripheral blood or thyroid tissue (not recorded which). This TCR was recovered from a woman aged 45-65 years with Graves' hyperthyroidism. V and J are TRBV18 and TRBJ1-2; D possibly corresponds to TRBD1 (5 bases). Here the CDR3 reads CAGSLGGTRNYGYTF. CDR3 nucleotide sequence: TGTGCCGGCTCACTTGGGGGAACGAGAAACTATGGCTACACCTTC.